The 25 T cell receptor beta chains in this list originate from one sample, sequenced in a study of spatial heterogeneity in lung cancer. The sample's time point: sample taken at primary tumor resection. TCRdb reprocessed the 5' RACE reads via MiXCR and lists one record per CDR3 protein. Here the sample spans tens of thousands of distinct CDR3 sequences, roughly 12% being singletons. The sample here was PBMCs, taken at surgery. The source is a male donor with early-stage non-small cell lung cancer.

The chain employs TRBV5-1 and TRBJ2-1; D remains unclear. Trimming removed 0 bases at V and 6 bases at J, with 10 bases between. Germline V gives CDR1 SGHRS, CDR2 YFSETQ. The CDR3 length is 14 residues. In nucleotides, the CDR3 is TGCGCCAGCAGCTTGGCCCGGGTCCCCAATGAGCAGTTCTTC. Translation: CASSLARVPNEQFF. The full variable domain, rest sourced from reference TRBV5-1 and TRBJ2-1, is KAGVTQTPRYLIKTRGQQVTLSCSPISGHRSVSWYQQTPGQGLQFLFEYFSETQRNKGNFPGRFSGRQFSNSRSEMNVSTLELGDSALYLCASSLARVPNEQFFGPGTRLTVL.

This clonotype was found a few times. The chain has TRBV6-6 and TRBJ2-5; 9 positions match TRBD1. CDR3 size: 14 residues. The V and J ends lost 4 bases and 5 bases, in that order; junction bases with no gene match: 5. From germline, CDR1 is MNHNY and CDR2 SVGAGI (reference sequence). The DNA of the CDR3 is TGTGCCAGCAGTTTGGGACAGGGTATGGAGACCCAGTACTTC. Translating gives CASSLGQGMETQYF.

On this clonotype itself: It may be a read error: a sequence one base away is much more abundant. The rearrangement links TRBV29-1 to TRBJ1-5; no definite D call. Germline V CDR1 and CDR2: SQVTM, ANQGSEA. The CDR3 spans 13 residues. The CDR3 loop is CSVAKDRNQPQRF. DNA of the CDR3: TGCAGCGTTGCCAAGGATCGAAATCAGCCCCAGCGTTTT.

This clonotype was counted only a few times. The rearrangement links TRBV3-1 to TRBJ2-4; D is unclear. The CDR3 is made up of 13 amino acids. Between the trimmed V and J ends, which lost 2 bases and 6 bases, there was a span of 8 bases. Germline loops: CDR1 LGHDT, CDR2 YNNKEL (reference sequence). The CDR3 loop is CASSQNLGNIQYF. In nucleotides, the CDR3 is TGTGCCAGCAGCCAAAACCTAGGAAACATTCAGTACTTC.

The chain recombines TRBV25-1 with TRBJ2-5, with a weak D call TRBD2 (6 bases). Trimming shortened V by 3 bases and J by 10 bases, and 21 bases separated the two germline ends. The CDR3 is 15 amino acids. CDR1 is MGHDK and CDR2 is SYGVNS in the germline V gene. The CDR3 reads CASSDGLKGDRGQYF. In DNA, the CDR3 is TGTGCCAGCAGTGATGGACTAAAAGGGGATAGGGGCCAGTACTTC.

The rearrangement joins TRBV4-3 to TRBJ2-3; 11 nucleotides line up with TRBD2. With V trimmed by 5 bases and J by 0 bases, 7 bases remained unmatched. The CDR3 is 17 residues long. The germline gives CDR1 LGHNA, CDR2 YSLEER. The chain's CDR3 is CASSTLAGGLSTDTQYF. Here the CDR3 DNA reads TGCGCCAGCAGCACTCTAGCGGGGGGCCTAAGCACAGATACGCAGTATTTT.

The rearrangement links TRBV5-1 to TRBJ2-5, with TRBD2 matching over 12 bases. Germline V gives CDR1 SGHRS, CDR2 YFSETQ. The CDR3 contains 17 residues. The V gene end was trimmed by 0 bases and the J gene end by 1 base; junction bases not matched to a gene: 4. Here the CDR3 DNA reads TGCGCCAGCAGCTTGGCCCCTAGCGGGGGGGCCCAAGAGACCCAGTACTTC. Residues: CASSLAPSGGAQETQYF. The whole variable domain, filled in from reference TRBV5-1 and TRBJ2-5, reads KAGVTQTPRYLIKTRGQQVTLSCSPISGHRSVSWYQQTPGQGLQFLFEYFSETQRNKGNFPGRFSGRQFSNSRSEMNVSTLELGDSALYLCASSLAPSGGAQETQYFGPGTRLLVL.

This clonotype was observed a handful of times. The CDR3 sequence is CASSLDGRLRSNEQFF. As DNA, the CDR3 is TGCGCCAGCAGCTTGGACGGTCGCTTAAGGTCCAATGAGCAGTTCTTC. This sequence joins TRBV5-1 and TRBJ2-1; D is unclear. This CDR3 has 16 amino acids. V shed 0 bases and J shed 6 bases, with 16 bases lying between them. Per germline, CDR1 SGHRS and CDR2 YFSETQ.

V is TRBV5-1 and J is TRBJ1-5, with D unclear. Per germline, CDR1 SGHRS and CDR2 YFSETQ. The CDR3 is 15 amino acids. V was trimmed by 4 bases and J by 3 bases, leaving 14 bases between them. The CDR3 sequence is CASSAGGLDNQPQHF. The CDR3 nucleotides read TGCGCCAGCAGCGCTGGAGGTCTAGACAATCAGCCCCAGCATTTT.

This clonotype was observed at least ten times. Here the CDR3 DNA reads TGTGCCACCAGTGAACTGGGACTAGCGAGCCAAGAGACCCAGTACTTC. Its translation is CATSELGLASQETQYF. V is TRBV24-1 and J is TRBJ2-5; 10 nucleotides agree with TRBD2. Trimming cost V 4 bases and J 1 base; bases outside gene matches: 5. The germline V gene encodes CDR1 KGHDR and CDR2 SFDVKD. This CDR3 is 16 amino acids long.

CDR3 protein: CASSDPVGAVNEQFF. The DNA for the CDR3 is TGTGCCAGCAGTGACCCGGTGGGGGCCGTCAATGAGCAGTTCTTC. V gene TRBV25-1 combines with J gene TRBJ2-1; D is possibly TRBD1 (6 bases). Trimming took 3 bases from V and 6 from J, leaving 15 bases between them. The CDR3 is made up of 15 amino acids. The germline gives CDR1 MGHDK, CDR2 SYGVNS.

Turning to this clonotype: At one of its ends the junction is not consistent with the germline gene, which may arise from a read error. The CDR3 spells CSTRQGRDNSPLHF. CDR3 nucleotides: TGCAGTACTAGACAGGGGCGAGATAATTCACCCCTCCACTTT. This chain links TRBV20-1 with TRBJ1-6; 8 bases match TRBD1. The CDR3 has 14 residues. Looked up from germline, CDR1 is DFQATT and CDR2 is SNEGSKA (reference sequence).

The sample holds a few counts of this clonotype. The genes are TRBV5-1 and TRBJ2-1; a possible D gene is TRBD2 (6 bases). Germline CDR1 is SGHRS and CDR2 is YFSETQ. The CDR3 runs to 15 residues. V was trimmed by 2 bases and J by 5 bases, leaving 14 bases between them. As DNA, the CDR3 is TGCGCCAGCAGCTTTTTCCGGGAGCGGCACAATGAGCAGTTCTTC. Translation: CASSFFRERHNEQFF.

This clonotype has only a few counts. The genes are TRBV10-2 and TRBJ1-1; 10 nucleotides match TRBD1. CDR1 is WSHSY and CDR2 is SAAADI in the germline V gene. This CDR3 is 14 amino acids long. Trimming at V came to 3 bases and at J to 11 bases, leaving 9 bases not matched to a gene. CDR3 amino acids: CASSDLGTGEMAFF. In nucleotides, the CDR3 is TGCGCCAGCAGTGATTTAGGGACAGGGGAAATGGCTTTCTTT.

This chain connects TRBV28 to TRBJ1-5; 7 bases match TRBD1. CDR3 size: 14 residues. Losses at the gene ends were 5 bases for V and 6 bases for J; bases not matched to a gene: 7. In germline, CDR1 is MDHEN, CDR2 SYDVKM. The CDR3 reads CASSGQAAGQPQHF. As DNA, the CDR3 is TGTGCCAGCAGTGGACAGGCCGCCGGTCAGCCCCAGCATTTT.

The chain joins TRBV4-3 to TRBJ2-1; 12 positions match TRBD2. This CDR3 has 19 amino acids. From germline, CDR1 is LGHNA and CDR2 YSLEER. J lost 8 bases, V lost 0 bases, and 14 bases had no gene match. The DNA for the CDR3 is TGCGCCAGCAGCCAAGATGCGGCTAGCGGGGGGGGTTTAAGAGATGAGCAGTTCTTC. Translating it yields CASSQDAASGGGLRDEQFF.

This clonotype occurred a few times. The DNA for the CDR3 is TGTGCCAGCAGTTTACGACGGTCCCAAGAGACCCAGTACTTC. This sequence encodes CASSLRRSQETQYF. This chain uses TRBV12-3 or TRBV12-4 with TRBJ2-5; D gene unclear. The V gene lost 2 bases and the J gene lost 1 base, with 8 bases spanning the gap. The length of the CDR3 is 14 residues.

The table lists this clonotype with many counts. A read error may account for a junction end that differs from germline. The gene calls are TRBV5-1 and TRBJ1-1; TRBD1 aligns across 7 bases. This CDR3 comprises 15 residues. Germline V lookup: CDR1 SGHRS, CDR2 YFSETQ. Here the CDR3 DNA reads TGCGCCAGCAGCTTGGAAGGGACAGCGAACATTGAAGCTTTCTTT. This encodes CASSLEGTANIEAFF.

This chain connects TRBV28 to TRBJ2-7; 12 positions agree with TRBD1. CDR1 MDHEN and CDR2 SYDVKM come from the germline V gene. The CDR3 runs 13 residues. After removal of 8 bases from V and 4 bases from J, the junction contained 3 bases not matched to a gene. The CDR3 loop is CASGTGGRYEQYF. In DNA, the CDR3 is TGTGCCAGCGGGACAGGGGGCAGGTACGAGCAGTACTTC. The full variable domain, completed using reference TRBV28 and TRBJ2-7, is DVKVTQSSRYLVKRTGEKVFLECVQDMDHENMFWYRQDPGLGLRLIYFSYDVKMKEKGDIPEGYSVSREKKERFSLILESASTNQTSMYLCASGTGGRYEQYFGPGTRLTVT.

This chain connects TRBV27 to TRBJ1-5; a weak D match, TRBD1 (6 bases). CDR1 and CDR2 (germline): MNHEY, SMNVEV (reference sequence). The V gene lost 3 bases and the J gene lost 3 bases, with 12 bases spanning the gap. This CDR3 is built from 15 residues. The CDR3 here is CASSFRGRVNQPQHF. CDR3 coding DNA: TGTGCCAGCAGTTTCAGGGGCAGAGTCAATCAGCCCCAGCATTTT.

This rearrangement joins TRBV5-1 to TRBJ2-5, with 7 bases that match TRBD2. Per germline, CDR1 SGHRS and CDR2 YFSETQ. The V and J ends lost 2 bases and 5 bases, in that order; junction bases with no gene match: 12. The CDR3 consists of 16 residues. The CDR3 sequence: CASSFSPPGGGETQYF. CDR3 coding DNA: TGCGCCAGCAGCTTTTCCCCCCCCGGGGGAGGGGAGACCCAGTACTTC.

This clonotype showed up just a few times. V and J are TRBV5-1 and TRBJ1-6, with 7 bases aligning to TRBD1. The junction had 5 bases not matched to a gene; V was cut back by 3 bases and J by 5 bases. Germline V gene lookup returns CDR1 SGHRS and CDR2 YFSETQ. CDR3 size: 15 residues. The CDR3 is CASSSTGDHNSPLHF. DNA for the CDR3: TGCGCCAGCAGCTCTACAGGGGATCATAATTCACCCCTCCACTTT.

V and J are TRBV6-5 and TRBJ1-5; D is undetermined. The CDR3 spans 14 residues. Trimming removed 0 bases from V and 4 bases from J, with 7 bases in between. CDR1 MNHEY and CDR2 SVGAGI come from the germline V gene. The DNA of the CDR3 is TGTGCCAGCAGTTACTCGAACGGGAATCAGCCCCAGCATTTT. Its translation: CASSYSNGNQPQHF.

Only a few counts were recorded for this clonotype. J is TRBJ2-7 and V is TRBV27; 7 nucleotides align to TRBD1. This CDR3 spans 14 amino acids. Germline values: CDR1 MNHEY, CDR2 SMNVEV (reference sequence). J gave up 7 bases and V 5 bases, and 11 bases lay outside the gene matches. CDR3 sequence (DNA): TGTGCCAGCAGTCGGGACAGCCTTTTTAATGAGCAGTACTTC. Its protein product is CASSRDSLFNEQYF.

The V and J genes are TRBV6-5 and TRBJ2-1, with 12 bases fitting TRBD2. J was trimmed by 0 bases and V by 6 bases; bases with no gene match: 12. The germline gives CDR1 MNHEY, CDR2 SVGAGI. CDR3 length equals 19 residues. The CDR3 sequence is CASSHPPGLAGSSYNEQFF. The CDR3, as DNA: TGTGCCAGCAGCCATCCGCCGGGACTAGCGGGTAGCTCCTACAATGAGCAGTTCTTC.